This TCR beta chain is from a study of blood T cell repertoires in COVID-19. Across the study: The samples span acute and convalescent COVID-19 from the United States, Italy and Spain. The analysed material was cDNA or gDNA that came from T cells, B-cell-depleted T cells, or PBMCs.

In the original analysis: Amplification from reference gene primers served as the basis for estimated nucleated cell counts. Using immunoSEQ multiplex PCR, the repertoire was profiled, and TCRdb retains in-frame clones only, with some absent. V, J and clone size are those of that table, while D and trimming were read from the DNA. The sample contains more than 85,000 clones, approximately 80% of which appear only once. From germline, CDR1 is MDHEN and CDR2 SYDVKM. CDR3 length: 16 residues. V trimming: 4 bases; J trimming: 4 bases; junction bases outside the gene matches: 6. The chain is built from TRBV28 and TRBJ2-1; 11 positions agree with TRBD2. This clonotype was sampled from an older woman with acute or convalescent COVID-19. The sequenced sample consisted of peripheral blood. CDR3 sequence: CASSSPLAGGYNEQFF. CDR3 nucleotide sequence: TGTGCCAGCAGTTCTCCCCTAGCGGGGGGTTACAATGAGCAGTTCTTC.